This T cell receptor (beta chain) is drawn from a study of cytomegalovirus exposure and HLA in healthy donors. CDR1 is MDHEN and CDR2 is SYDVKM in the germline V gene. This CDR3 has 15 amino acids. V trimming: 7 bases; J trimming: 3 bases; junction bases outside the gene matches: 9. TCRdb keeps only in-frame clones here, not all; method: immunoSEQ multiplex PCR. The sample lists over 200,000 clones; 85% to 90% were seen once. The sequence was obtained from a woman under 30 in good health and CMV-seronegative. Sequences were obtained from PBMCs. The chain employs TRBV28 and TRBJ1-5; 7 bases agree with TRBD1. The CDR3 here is CASIPGTAYNQPQHF. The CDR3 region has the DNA TGTGCCAGCATACCTGGGACAGCATACAATCAGCCCCAGCATTTT.